The 22 T cell receptor beta chains listed next were all sequenced from one sample in a study of CD8 T cells in acute hepatitis C reinfection. The sample's time point: naive CD8 control sorted from an acute-time-point sample. Produced via immunoSEQ multiplex PCR; TCRdb's table is partial and in-frame only. The sample contains some 38,000 clones, just under 90% of which appear only once. Sequenced: naive CD8+ T cells from PBMCs. The receptors derive from a man aged 25-45 years with chronic hepatitis C.

The rearrangement joins TRBV30 to TRBJ2-1; D uncertain. Germline V gives CDR1 GTSNPN, CDR2 SVGIG (reference sequence). The V end lost 4 bases, the J end lost 8 bases, and 12 bases lay between the germline ends. The CDR3 runs 12 residues. The CDR3 DNA sequence: TGTGCCTGGATCCCAGGCCCCTATGAGCAGTTCTTC. This codes for CAWIPGPYEQFF.

This rearrangement joins TRBV19 to TRBJ2-2, with D uncertain. The CDR3 is 11 amino acids. With 5 bases removed from V and 6 bases from J, the gap between germline ends came to 4 bases. Germline-derived CDR1 and CDR2 are LNHDA and SQIVND (reference sequence). CDR3 coding DNA: TGTGCCAGTAGTTTCCCCGGGGAGCTGTTTTTT. Translation gives CASSFPGELFF.

The DNA for the CDR3 is TGTGCCAGCAGCTTCGTGACAGCGGGTACTGAAGCTTTCTTT. Its translation: CASSFVTAGTEAFF. The chain joins TRBV7-2 to TRBJ1-1; TRBD1 is a possible D gene (5 bases). Germline V gene lookup returns CDR1 SGHTA and CDR2 FQGNSA. V shed 3 bases and J shed 5 bases, with 13 bases lying between them. CDR3 length: 14 residues.

This clone appeared a few times. V gene TRBV15 combines with J gene TRBJ2-1; 10 bases match TRBD2. Germline CDR1 and CDR2: LNHNV and YYDKDF (reference sequence). This CDR3 comprises 14 residues. Losses at the gene ends were 8 bases for V and 5 bases for J; bases not matched to a gene: 6. The CDR3 nucleotides read TGTGCCACCCGAACTAGCGGGGTAGACAATGAGCAGTTCTTC. Translated, it gives CATRTSGVDNEQFF.

CDR3 protein: CASSQDRGLAWEQFF. In nucleotides, the CDR3 is TGCGCCAGCAGCCAAGACCGGGGACTAGCTTGGGAGCAGTTCTTC. The rearrangement joins TRBV4-1 to TRBJ2-1; 9 bases line up with TRBD2. CDR3 length: 15 amino acids. V trimming: 0 bases; J trimming: 10 bases; junction bases outside the gene matches: 7. CDR1 is MGHRA, CDR2 YSYEKL, per germline.

Worth noting for this clone: The junction departs from germline at one end; a sequencing error may be responsible. V gene TRBV2 combines with J gene TRBJ1-1; perhaps TRBD1 as D (5 bases). CDR1 SNHLY and CDR2 FYNNEI come from the germline V gene. The CDR3 covers 11 residues. The CDR3 here is CASIPGLKVVF. The CDR3 DNA follows: TGTGCCAGCATCCCGGGACTAAAAGTGGTCTTT.

The chain couples TRBV4-2 to TRBJ1-1; 7 positions agree with TRBD1. Germline V lookup: CDR1 LGHNA, CDR2 YNFKEQ. V lost 3 bases to trimming and J lost 5 bases; unmatched junction nucleotides: 6. This CDR3 is 14 amino acids long. The CDR3 loop reads CASSQANRGTEAFF. The CDR3 region has the DNA TGTGCCAGCAGCCAGGCTAACAGGGGAACTGAAGCTTTCTTT.

The chain couples TRBV19 to TRBJ2-1; D unclear. Trimming stripped 5 bases from V and 7 bases from J, with 6 bases between. This CDR3 has 11 amino acids. Germline assignment: CDR1 LNHDA and CDR2 SQIVND (reference sequence). The CDR3: CASSPGNEQFF. The CDR3 DNA follows: TGTGCCAGTAGTCCCGGGAATGAGCAGTTCTTC.

The rearrangement uses TRBV19 and TRBJ2-2; TRBD1 might be the D (6 bases). The CDR3 is 16 residues long. In germline, CDR1 is LNHDA, CDR2 SQIVND (reference sequence). The ends were cut back, 4 bases at V and 1 base at J, with 13 bases in the middle. The CDR3 here is CASSNWDTRNTGELFF. The DNA for the CDR3 is TGTGCCAGTAGTAATTGGGACACCCGGAACACCGGGGAGCTGTTTTTT.

The sample holds one count of this clone. J is TRBJ2-7 and V is TRBV27; D may be TRBD1 (5 bases). The CDR3 contains 13 residues. V dropped 4 bases and J dropped 3 bases, with 10 bases sitting between them. The germline CDR1 and CDR2 sequences are MNHEY and SMNVEV (reference sequence). This CDR3 reads CASSSQDSYEQYF. In nucleotides, the CDR3 is TGTGCCAGCAGTTCACAAGACAGCTACGAGCAGTACTTC.

V gene TRBV19 combines with J gene TRBJ1-4; D unclear. The germline V gene encodes CDR1 LNHDA and CDR2 SQIVND (reference sequence). Trimming cost V 5 bases and J 0 bases, with 1 base left between them. The CDR3 is made up of 12 amino acids. CDR3 amino acids: CASSPTNEKLFF. DNA for the CDR3: TGTGCCAGTAGTCCAACTAATGAAAAACTGTTTTTT.

This clone was found a few times. The V and J genes are TRBV7-9 and TRBJ2-7; TRBD2 agrees at 8 bases. Germline CDR1 SEHNR, CDR2 FQNEAQ (reference sequence). CDR3 length: 14 amino acids. Trimming took 2 bases from V and 3 from J; bases not matched to a gene: 3. The CDR3, as DNA: TGTGCCAGCAGCTTATCGGGACTAGACTACGAGCAGTACTTC. Residues: CASSLSGLDYEQYF.

The chain recombines TRBV4-2 with TRBJ2-3, with 9 bases fitting TRBD2. Germline V gives CDR1 LGHNA, CDR2 YNFKEQ. Trimming took 4 bases from V and 0 from J; bases not matched to a gene: 2. The CDR3 length is 15 residues. CDR3 amino acids: CASSLSGGSTDTQYF. The CDR3 DNA reads as TGTGCCAGCAGCCTTAGCGGGGGAAGCACAGATACGCAGTATTTT.

This chain joins TRBV29-1 and TRBJ1-1; D is undetermined. The CDR3 length is 10 residues. V lost 6 bases and J lost 7, with 9 bases in between. Germline V gene sequence: CDR1 SQVTM, CDR2 ANQGSEA. The CDR3 coding sequence is TGCAGCGTGGAGGACGGTGAAGCTTTCTTT. Encoded protein: CSVEDGEAFF.

The chain couples TRBV7-3 to TRBJ2-3; D is perhaps TRBD2 (5 bases). The CDR3 spans 17 residues. V dropped 2 bases and J dropped 4 bases, with 19 bases sitting between them. Germline CDR1 reads SGHTA; CDR2 reads FQGTGA. The CDR3 reads CASSLHAEREKPDTQYF. The CDR3, as DNA: TGTGCCAGCAGCTTACACGCGGAGAGGGAGAAACCAGATACGCAGTATTTT.

Only one count was recorded for this clone. This rearrangement joins TRBV14 to TRBJ2-7, with a weak D call TRBD1 (5 bases). The CDR3 totals 13 residues. Trimming stripped 4 bases from V and 5 bases from J, with 12 bases between. The germline V gene has CDR1 SGHDN and CDR2 FVKESK. Written as DNA, the CDR3 is TGTGCCAGCAGCCCACTACAGGTACACGAGCAGTACTTC. Amino acids: CASSPLQVHEQYF. The whole variable domain, remainder taken from reference TRBV14 and TRBJ2-7, is EAGVTQFPSHSVIEKGQTVTLRCDPISGHDNLYWYRRVMGKEIKFLLHFVKESKQDESGMPNNRFLAERTGGTYSTLKVQPAELEDSGVYFCASSPLQVHEQYFGPGTRLTVT.

This clone was counted once. The gene calls are TRBV27 and TRBJ2-5, with 13 bases aligning to TRBD2. The CDR3 totals 15 residues. The germline V gene has CDR1 MNHEY and CDR2 SMNVEV (reference sequence). Germline trimming cut 5 bases from V and 10 bases from J; bases unmatched to any gene: 10. The CDR3 loop reads CASSHGLAGVGGQYF. In DNA, the CDR3 is TGTGCCAGCAGTCATGGACTAGCGGGGGTGGGAGGCCAGTACTTC.

This chain connects TRBV13 to TRBJ2-1; 10 nucleotides align to TRBD1. Germline assignment: CDR1 PRHDT and CDR2 FYEKMQ (reference sequence). The ends lost 2 bases at V and 3 bases at J; junction bases unmatched: 4. This CDR3 contains 16 residues. The chain's CDR3 is CASSLQGQGFYNEQFF. The CDR3 DNA is TGTGCCAGCAGCTTACAGGGACAGGGGTTCTACAATGAGCAGTTCTTC.

The gene calls are TRBV4-1 and TRBJ2-5; 10 nucleotides match TRBD2. The J call may not be correct, given that the DNA end is closer to TRBJ2-7. CDR1 is MGHRA, CDR2 YSYEKL, per germline. The CDR3 contains 17 residues. CDR3 sequence reads: CASSQEVSGGIYYEQYF. The CDR3 region has the DNA TGCGCCAGCAGCCAAGAGGTTAGCGGGGGGATATACTACGAGCAGTACTTC.

This clone appeared a single time. The chain couples TRBV19 to TRBJ2-6; D ambiguous. Germline loops: CDR1 LNHDA, CDR2 SQIVND (reference sequence). There are 13 residues in the CDR3. Trimming removed 3 bases from V and 4 bases from J, with 4 bases in between. CDR3 in amino acids: CASSMEGANVLTF. In nucleotides, the CDR3 is TGTGCCAGTAGTATGGAGGGGGCCAACGTCCTGACTTTC.

This chain uses TRBV5-4 with TRBJ2-7; tentatively, D is TRBD1 (6 bases). Germline CDR1 and CDR2: SGHNT and YYREEE (reference sequence). V lost 4 bases and J lost 1, with 9 bases in between. CDR3 length: 13 residues. The CDR3 bases are TGTGCCAGCAGCCCAGGGGTTTCCTACGAGCAGTACTTC. This translates into CASSPGVSYEQYF. The full variable domain, its missing parts supplied by reference TRBV5-4 and TRBJ2-7, is ETGVTQSPTHLIKTRGQQVTLRCSSQSGHNTVSWYQQALGQGPQFIFQYYREEENGRGNFPPRFSGLQFPNYSSELNVNALELDDSALYLCASSPGVSYEQYFGPGTRLTVT.

The CDR3 nucleotides read TGTGCCAGCAGCCAAGAAAGCCAGGGTGGCAATCAGCCCCAGCATTTT. Translating gives CASSQESQGGNQPQHF. The chain combines TRBV4-2 with TRBJ1-5, with D maybe TRBD1 (5 bases). The germline V and J ends were trimmed by 0 bases and 2 bases, with 11 bases remaining between them. The CDR3 totals 16 residues. Germline assignment: CDR1 LGHNA and CDR2 YNFKEQ.